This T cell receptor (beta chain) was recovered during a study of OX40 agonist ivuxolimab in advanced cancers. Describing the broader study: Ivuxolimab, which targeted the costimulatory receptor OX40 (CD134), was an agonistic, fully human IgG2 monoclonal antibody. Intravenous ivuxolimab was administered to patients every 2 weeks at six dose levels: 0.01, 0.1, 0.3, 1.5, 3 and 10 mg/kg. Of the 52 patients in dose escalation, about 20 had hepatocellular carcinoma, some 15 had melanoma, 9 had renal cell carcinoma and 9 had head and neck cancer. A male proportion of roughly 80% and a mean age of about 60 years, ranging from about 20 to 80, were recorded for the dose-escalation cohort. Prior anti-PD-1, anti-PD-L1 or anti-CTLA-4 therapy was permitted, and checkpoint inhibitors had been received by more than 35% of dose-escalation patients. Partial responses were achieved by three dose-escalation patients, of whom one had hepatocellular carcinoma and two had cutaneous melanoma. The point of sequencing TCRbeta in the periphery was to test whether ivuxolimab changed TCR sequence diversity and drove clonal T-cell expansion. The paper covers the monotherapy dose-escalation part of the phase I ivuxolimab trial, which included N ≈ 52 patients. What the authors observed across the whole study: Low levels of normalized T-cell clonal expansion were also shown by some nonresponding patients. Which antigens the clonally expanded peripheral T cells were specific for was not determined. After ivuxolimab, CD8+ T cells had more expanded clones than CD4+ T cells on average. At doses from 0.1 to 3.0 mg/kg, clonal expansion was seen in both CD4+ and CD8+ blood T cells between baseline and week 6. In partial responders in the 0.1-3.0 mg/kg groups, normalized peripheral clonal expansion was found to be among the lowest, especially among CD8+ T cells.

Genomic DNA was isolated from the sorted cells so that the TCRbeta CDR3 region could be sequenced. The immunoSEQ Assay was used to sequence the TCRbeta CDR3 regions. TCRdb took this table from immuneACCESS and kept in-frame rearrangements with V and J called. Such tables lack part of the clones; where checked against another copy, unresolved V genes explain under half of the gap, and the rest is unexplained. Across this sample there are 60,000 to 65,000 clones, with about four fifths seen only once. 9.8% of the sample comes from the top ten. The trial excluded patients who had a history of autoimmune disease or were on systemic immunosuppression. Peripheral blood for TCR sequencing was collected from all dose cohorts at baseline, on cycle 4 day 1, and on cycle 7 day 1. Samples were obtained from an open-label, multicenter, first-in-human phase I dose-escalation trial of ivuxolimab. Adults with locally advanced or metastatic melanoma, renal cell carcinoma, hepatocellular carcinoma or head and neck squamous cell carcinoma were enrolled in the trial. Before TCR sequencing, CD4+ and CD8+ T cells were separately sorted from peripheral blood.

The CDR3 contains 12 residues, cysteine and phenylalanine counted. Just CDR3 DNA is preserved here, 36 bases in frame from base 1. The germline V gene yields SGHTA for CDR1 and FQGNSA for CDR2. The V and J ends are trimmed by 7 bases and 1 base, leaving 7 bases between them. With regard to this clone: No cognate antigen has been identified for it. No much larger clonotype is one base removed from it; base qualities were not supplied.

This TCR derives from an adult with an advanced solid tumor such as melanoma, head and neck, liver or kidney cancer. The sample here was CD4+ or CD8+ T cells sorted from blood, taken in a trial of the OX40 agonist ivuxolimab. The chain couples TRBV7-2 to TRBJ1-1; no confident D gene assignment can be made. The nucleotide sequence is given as TGTGCCAGCAACTACCGGAACACTGAAGCTTTCTTT. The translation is CASNYRNTEAFF.